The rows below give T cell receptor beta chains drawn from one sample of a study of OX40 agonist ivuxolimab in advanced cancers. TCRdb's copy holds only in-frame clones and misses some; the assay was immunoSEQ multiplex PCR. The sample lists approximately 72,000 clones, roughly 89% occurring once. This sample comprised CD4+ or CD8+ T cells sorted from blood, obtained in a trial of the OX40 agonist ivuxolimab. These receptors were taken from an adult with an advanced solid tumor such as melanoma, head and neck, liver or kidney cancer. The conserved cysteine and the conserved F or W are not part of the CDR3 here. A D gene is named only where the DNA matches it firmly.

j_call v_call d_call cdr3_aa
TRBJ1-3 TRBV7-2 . ASSRGSGNTIY
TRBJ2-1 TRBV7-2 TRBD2 ASSLQGGRTGEQF
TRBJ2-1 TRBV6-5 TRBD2 ASSSSAGGERNEQF
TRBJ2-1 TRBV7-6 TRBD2 ASSLGLAGDTEQF
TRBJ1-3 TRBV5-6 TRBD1 ASSLGTAPGNTIY
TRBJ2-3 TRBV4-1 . ASSRSSQNTDTQY
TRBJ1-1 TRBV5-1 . ASSLAVDTEAF
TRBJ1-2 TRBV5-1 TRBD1 ASSLASTGDYGYT
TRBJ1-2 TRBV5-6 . ASSRQVTDYGYT
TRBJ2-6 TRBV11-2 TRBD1 ASSPRTGGSSGANVLT
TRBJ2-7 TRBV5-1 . ASGEPEAYEQY
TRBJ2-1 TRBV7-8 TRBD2 ASSSLAGSNEQF
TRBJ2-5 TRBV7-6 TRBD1 ASSSGQQETQY
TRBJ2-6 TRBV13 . ASSFNSGANVLT
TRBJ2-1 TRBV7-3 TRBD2 ASSLIAGAHNEQF
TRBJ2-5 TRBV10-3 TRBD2 AIRKSGVNQETQY
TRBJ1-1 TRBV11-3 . ASSSGKGQAF
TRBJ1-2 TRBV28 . ASSSDAKALYGYT
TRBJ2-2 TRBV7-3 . ASSSTGEGGELF
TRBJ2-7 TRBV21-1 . ASSAPGLVSYEQY
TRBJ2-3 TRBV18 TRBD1 ASSSDRLSTDTQY
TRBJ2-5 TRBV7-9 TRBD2 ASSLEGTSQETQY
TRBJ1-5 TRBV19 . ASSTPQGRINQPQH
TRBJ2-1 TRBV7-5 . ARSFPSGGPRDNEQF
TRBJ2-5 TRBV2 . ASSEREETQY
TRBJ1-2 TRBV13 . ASSLSRYGYT
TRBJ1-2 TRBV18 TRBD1 ASSQDRDGGYT
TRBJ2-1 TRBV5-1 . ASSLALGNEQF
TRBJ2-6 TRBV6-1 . ASSEGPPNVLT
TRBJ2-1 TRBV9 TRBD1 ASSVGMGTGSVGQF
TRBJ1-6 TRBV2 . ASRRLTGGAPLH
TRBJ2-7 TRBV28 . ASSRGQPYEQY
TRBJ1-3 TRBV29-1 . SVEPATMWDRGNTIY
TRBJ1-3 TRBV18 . ASSPIDSPAGNTIY
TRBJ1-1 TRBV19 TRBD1 ASSKPGQGVSEAF
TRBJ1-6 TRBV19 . ASSMGLPGSPLH
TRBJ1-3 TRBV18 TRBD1 ASTTGVSGNTIY
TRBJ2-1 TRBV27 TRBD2 ASLSWEGAARWKQF
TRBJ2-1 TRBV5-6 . ASSLGVSSSYNEQF
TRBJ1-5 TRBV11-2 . ASSLQGGQPQH